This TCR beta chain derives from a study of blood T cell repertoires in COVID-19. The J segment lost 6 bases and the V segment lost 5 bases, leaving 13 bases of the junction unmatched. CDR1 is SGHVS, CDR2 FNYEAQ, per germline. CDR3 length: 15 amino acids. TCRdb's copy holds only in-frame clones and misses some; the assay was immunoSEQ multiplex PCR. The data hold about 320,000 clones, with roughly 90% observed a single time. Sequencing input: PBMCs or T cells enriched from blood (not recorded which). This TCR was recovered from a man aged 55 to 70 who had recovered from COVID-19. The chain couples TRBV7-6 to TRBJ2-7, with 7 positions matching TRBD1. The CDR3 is CASSSGRQGKGEQYF. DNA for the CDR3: TGTGCCAGCAGCAGTGGGAGACAGGGCAAGGGCGAGCAGTACTTC.